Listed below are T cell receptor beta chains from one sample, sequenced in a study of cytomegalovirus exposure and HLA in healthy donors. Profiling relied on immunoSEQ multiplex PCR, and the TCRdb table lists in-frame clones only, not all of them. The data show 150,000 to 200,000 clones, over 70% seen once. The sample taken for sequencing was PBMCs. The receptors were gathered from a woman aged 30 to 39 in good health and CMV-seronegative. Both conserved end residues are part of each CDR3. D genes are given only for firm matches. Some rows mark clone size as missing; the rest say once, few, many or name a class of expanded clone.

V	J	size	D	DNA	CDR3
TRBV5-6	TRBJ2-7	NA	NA	TGTGCCAGCAGCTTGGCTACAGGCTACGAGCAGTACTTC	CASSLATGYEQYF
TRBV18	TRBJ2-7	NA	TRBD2	TGTGCCAGCTCACTTGGGACTAGCGGGGGCCGTAGCTCCTACGAGCAGTACTTC	CASSLGTSGGRSSYEQYF
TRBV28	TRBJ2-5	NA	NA	TGTGCCAGCAGTTTATGGGGCCCCCTCGACAGTACCCAAGAGACCCAGTACTTC	CASSLWGPLDSTQETQYF
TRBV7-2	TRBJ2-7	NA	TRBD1	TGTGCCAGCAGCTTAGCCCAAGGGGGCTTCGAGCAGTACTTC	CASSLAQGGFEQYF
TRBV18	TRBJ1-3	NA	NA	TGTGCCAGCTCACCCCCCGGCAGGGTCTCTGGAAACACCATATATTTT	CASSPPGRVSGNTIYF
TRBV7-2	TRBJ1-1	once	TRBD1	TGTGCCAGCAGCGTGACAGGGGGTGGTACTGAAGCTTTCTTT	CASSVTGGGTEAFF
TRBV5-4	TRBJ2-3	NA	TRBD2	TGTGCCAGCAGCTTGGTTTTAGCGGGGGACACAGATACGCAGTATTTT	CASSLVLAGDTDTQYF
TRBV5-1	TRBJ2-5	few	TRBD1	TGCGCCAGCAGCCGTACCGGACAGGGCAGCAGGCTGGAGACCCAGTACTTC	CASSRTGQGSRLETQYF
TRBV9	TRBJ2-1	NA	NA	TGTGCCAGCAGCGTAGAAGACAGCTCCTACAATGAGCAGTTCTTC	CASSVEDSSYNEQFF
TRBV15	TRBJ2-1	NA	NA	TGTGCCAGGAGAACAGGTGAGCGGTTCTTC	CARRTGERFF
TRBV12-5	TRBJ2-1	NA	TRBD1	TGTGCTAGTGGTTTGGACCGGGACAGGGCGGACAATGAGCAGTTCTTC	CASGLDRDRADNEQFF
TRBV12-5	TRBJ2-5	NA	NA	TGTGCTAGTGGTTTGTACGGGATCCAAGAGACCCAGTACTTC	CASGLYGIQETQYF
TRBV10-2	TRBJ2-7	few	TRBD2	TGCGCCAGCAGTGACCCCGGACTAGCGGGAGTTAGCTACGAGCAGTACTTC	CASSDPGLAGVSYEQYF
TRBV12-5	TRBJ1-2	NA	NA	TGTGCTAGTGGTCCACAGGGAGACCATGGCTACACCTTC	CASGPQGDHGYTF
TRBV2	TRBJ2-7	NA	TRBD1	TGTGCCAGCAGTGAGGGTCCAGGGGGCCAATACGAGCAGTACTTC	CASSEGPGGQYEQYF
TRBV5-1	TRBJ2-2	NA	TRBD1	TGCGCCAGCAGCTTAGGGACAGGGGAAGCCGGGGAGCTGTTTTTT	CASSLGTGEAGELFF
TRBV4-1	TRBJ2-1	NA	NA	TGCGCCAGCAGCCAGGGGGGTGGGGGGTCTTCCTACAATGAGCAGTTCTTC	CASSQGGGGSSYNEQFF
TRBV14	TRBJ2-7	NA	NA	TGTGCCAGCAGCCCACTAACTCAGGCGGGCCCCTACGAGCAGTACTTC	CASSPLTQAGPYEQYF
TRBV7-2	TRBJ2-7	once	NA	TGTGCCAGCAGCCCGAAATGGCCGGACTACGAGCAGTACTTC	CASSPKWPDYEQYF
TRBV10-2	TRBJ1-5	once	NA	TGCGCCAGCAGTGAGTCTTCAGGGTCTCAGCCCCAGCATTTT	CASSESSGSQPQHF
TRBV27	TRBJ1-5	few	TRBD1	TGTGCCAGCAGTTTACTCAGGGGGGATCAGCCCCAGCATTTT	CASSLLRGDQPQHF
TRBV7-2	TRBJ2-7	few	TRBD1	TGTGCCAGCAGCTTAGATAACAGGGGGTCCTACGAGCAGTACTTC	CASSLDNRGSYEQYF
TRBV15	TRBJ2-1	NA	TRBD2	TGTGCCACCAGGAGCGGGGGGGCCCTAGGTGAGCAGTTCTTC	CATRSGGALGEQFF
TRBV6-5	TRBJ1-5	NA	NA	TGTGCCAGCAGTTACGTCGAGGGAGATCAGCCCCAGCATTTT	CASSYVEGDQPQHF